Listed here is a single T cell receptor beta chain. Germline V CDR1 and CDR2: MDHEN, SYDVKM. Trimming cost V 3 bases and J 1 base; bases outside gene matches: 9. This CDR3 region has 16 residues. The data are from a study of blood T cell repertoires in COVID-19. Clones were read by immunoSEQ multiplex PCR, and TCRdb kept only the in-frame ones, dropping some. The sample includes 150,000 or so clones, 60% to 80% of them seen just once. Donors were grouped by their self-reported clinical history. The source material was PBMCs or T cells enriched from blood (not recorded which). The chain carries TRBV28 and TRBJ2-7; TRBD2 matches at 7 bases. This clonotype originated in a woman aged 50 to 60 who had recovered from COVID-19. The chain's CDR3 is CASSFSLAELSYEQYF. The CDR3 DNA follows: TGTGCCAGCAGTTTCAGTCTAGCGGAGCTTTCCTACGAGCAGTACTTC.